The T cell receptor (beta chain) described here comes from a study of blood T cell repertoires in COVID-19. The overall study: From the United States, Italy and Spain came samples of acute and convalescent COVID-19. PBMCs, B-cell-depleted T cells, or T cells were the source of the cDNA or gDNA that made up the material.

In the authors' methods: Nucleated cell number was recorded as an estimate derived from reference gene primer amplification. TCRdb's copy holds only in-frame clones and misses some; the assay was immunoSEQ multiplex PCR. V, J and clone size are taken as reported in that table, and D and trimming were inferred from the DNA itself. The top ten clones hold around 10% of a sample with under 80,000 clones, over 70% of them seen once. Trimming removed 1 base from V and 13 bases from J, with 14 bases in between. This CDR3 contains 13 residues. CDR1 is SGHNT and CDR2 is YENEEA in the germline V gene. This chain links TRBV11-3 with TRBJ2-1, with a weak D call TRBD2 (6 bases). Sequencing input: peripheral blood. This clonotype originated in a man aged 50-60 years with acute or convalescent COVID-19. In nucleotides, the CDR3 is TGTGCCAGCAGCTTAGGAGTATTGGACTACCAGTTCTTC. Residues: CASSLGVLDYQFF.